Below, 27 T cell receptor beta chains from the same sample are listed, as sequenced in a study of Tregs in tolerant kidney transplant recipients. TCRdb's copy holds only in-frame clones and misses some; the assay was immunoSEQ multiplex PCR. Among about 240,000 clones, around 82% were seen once, and the ten largest hold about 0.64%. Sequenced: CD4+ T cells from blood. The receptors shown here come from a human donor in good health.

V is TRBV25-1 and J is TRBJ2-5, with D perhaps TRBD1 or TRBD2 (5 bases each). V was trimmed by 5 bases and J by 4 bases, leaving 14 bases between them. CDR1 is MGHDK, CDR2 SYGVNS, per germline. CDR3 length equals 14 residues. The CDR3 here is CASSWGWVRETQYF. CDR3 coding DNA: TGTGCCAGCAGTTGGGGGTGGGTGAGAGAGACCCAGTACTTC.

This clone has just one count. V gene TRBV9 combines with J gene TRBJ2-2; D perhaps matches TRBD2 (5 bases). With 7 bases removed from V and 4 bases from J, the gap between germline ends came to 17 bases. The CDR3 has 15 amino acids. Germline values: CDR1 SGDLS, CDR2 YYNGEE. The CDR3 is CASSETRTLTGELFF. DNA for the CDR3: TGTGCCAGCTCCGAGACGAGGACTCTCACCGGGGAGCTGTTTTTT.

V is TRBV5-8 and J is TRBJ2-4; TRBD1 is a possible D gene (8 bases). The germline V gene has CDR1 SGHTS and CDR2 YDEGEE. The germline V and J ends were trimmed by 1 base and 5 bases, with 19 bases remaining between them. The CDR3 is 17 amino acids. The CDR3 DNA sequence: TGTGCCAGCAGCTTGACAGGGGGGAGGGTGGTACAAAACATTCAGTACTTC. Translation gives CASSLTGGRVVQNIQYF.

This rearrangement joins TRBV7-6 to TRBJ1-2; D is ambiguous. V lost 2 bases to trimming and J lost 8 bases, with 15 bases between them. CDR1 and CDR2 from the germline V gene are SGHVS and FNYEAQ. This CDR3 has 14 amino acids. The CDR3 spells CASSLTLTGGGYTF. The DNA of the CDR3 is TGTGCCAGCAGCTTAACCCTCACGGGTGGCGGCTACACCTTC.

This chain connects TRBV11-2 to TRBJ1-6; no firm D call. The CDR3 runs 15 residues. V dropped 0 bases and J dropped 8 bases, with 11 bases sitting between them. Per germline, CDR1 SGHAT and CDR2 FQNNGV. The CDR3 spells CASSLDGSAYSPLHF. CDR3 nucleotide sequence: TGTGCCAGCAGCTTAGATGGGAGTGCTTATTCACCCCTCCACTTT.

Regarding this clone: At one end, the junction sequence differs from germline, possibly due to a read error. CDR3: CASSDGTGKQPQHF. As DNA, the CDR3 is TGCGCCAGCAGTGACGGGACAGGGAAGCAGCCCCAGCATTTT. The V call is TRBV2, the J call TRBJ1-5, with 9 bases that match TRBD1. CDR1 SNHLY and CDR2 FYNNEI come from the germline V gene. The CDR3 is 14 residues long.

This clone has only one observation. V gene TRBV4-2 combines with J gene TRBJ2-3; D is uncertain. Trimming took 0 bases from V and 2 from J, leaving 3 bases between them. The CDR3 loop spans 13 amino acids. Germline loops: CDR1 LGHNA, CDR2 YNFKEQ. The CDR3 nucleotides are TGTGCCAGCAGCCAAGATTTCACAGATACGCAGTATTTT. Translating gives CASSQDFTDTQYF.

The chain uses TRBV7-8 and TRBJ1-1; 8 bases line up with TRBD1. V was clipped by 1 base and J by 3 bases; unmatched bases: 1. The CDR3 has 14 residues. CDR1 and CDR2 (germline): SGHVS, FQNEAQ. In DNA, the CDR3 is TGTGCCAGCAGCTTAGGACAGGGGCACACTGAAGCTTTCTTT. It translates to CASSLGQGHTEAFF. Full variable domain (remainder filled in from reference TRBV7-8 and TRBJ1-1): GAGVSQSPRYKVAKRGQDVALRCDPISGHVSLFWYQQALGQGPEFLTYFQNEAQLDKSGLPSDRFFAERPEGSVSTLKIQRTQQEDSAVYLCASSLGQGHTEAFFGQGTRLTVV.

The chain is built from TRBV18 and TRBJ1-2, with a possible D match to TRBD1 (5 bases). Germline loops: CDR1 KGHSH, CDR2 LQKENI. The CDR3 spans 13 residues. V lost 3 bases, J lost 5 bases, and 10 bases lay in between. CDR3 in amino acids: CASSPGGVYGYTF. The CDR3 DNA reads as TGTGCCAGCTCACCGGGGGGGGTGTATGGCTACACCTTC.

A few counts support this clone. The rearrangement links TRBV6-1 to TRBJ2-7; 7 bases fit TRBD2. Germline trimming cut 0 bases from V and 4 bases from J; bases unmatched to any gene: 9. The CDR3 is 16 residues long. In germline, CDR1 is MNHNS, CDR2 SASEGT. The CDR3 nucleotides read TGTGCCAGCAGTGAAGCGCTGGGGGAGGGCCCGTACGAGCAGTACTTC. Protein: CASSEALGEGPYEQYF.

The rearrangement joins TRBV4-1 to TRBJ2-5; possible D gene TRBD1, 6 bases. From germline, CDR1 is MGHRA and CDR2 YSYEKL. The CDR3 totals 15 residues. V was clipped by 4 bases and J by 1 base, with 13 bases between them. The CDR3 nucleotides read TGCGCCAGCAGCCCTTACAGGGTTAGCCAAGAGACCCAGTACTTC. It encodes CASSPYRVSQETQYF.

Worth noting for this clone: Possible read error: a much larger clone is one base away. The V gene is TRBV9, the J gene TRBJ1-1; no clear D. The length of the CDR3 is 13 residues. Germline V gene sequence: CDR1 SGDLS, CDR2 YYNGEE. V was pared by 1 base and J by 0 bases, with 4 bases between. CDR3 bases: TGTGCCAGCAGCGTAAACATGAACACTGAAGCTTTCTTT. It yields the protein CASSVNMNTEAFF.

The chain employs TRBV11-3 and TRBJ2-2; a possible D gene is TRBD2 (5 bases). The CDR3 contains 14 residues. V lost 5 bases and J lost 2, with 9 bases in between. Germline-derived CDR1 and CDR2 are SGHNT and YENEEA. The CDR3 loop is CASSTGFNTGELFF. The CDR3 DNA follows: TGTGCCAGCAGCACGGGATTCAACACCGGGGAGCTGTTTTTT.

The rearrangement joins TRBV27 to TRBJ2-1, with D possibly TRBD2 on 5 matching bases. Germline V CDR1 and CDR2: MNHEY, SMNVEV (reference sequence). The length of the CDR3 is 14 residues. V lost 6 bases and J lost 3, with 12 bases in between. The CDR3 loop is CASRGLGLYNEQFF. The CDR3 region has the DNA TGTGCCAGCAGGGGCCTTGGACTCTACAATGAGCAGTTCTTC.

The rearrangement joins TRBV7-9 to TRBJ1-3; D call uncertain. The germline gives CDR1 SEHNR, CDR2 FQNEAQ (reference sequence). This CDR3 region has 14 residues. Trimming took 5 bases from V and 2 from J, leaving 10 bases between them. For the CDR3, the DNA is TGTGCCAGCAGCCGCCAGGCGACTGGAAACACCATATATTTT. It specifies CASSRQATGNTIYF. Using reference TRBV7-9 and TRBJ1-3 for the parts outside the CDR3, the full variable domain is DTGVSQNPRHKITKRGQNVTFRCDPISEHNRLYWYRQTLGQGPEFLTYFQNEAQLEKSRLLSDRFSAERPKGSFSTLEIQRTEQGDSAMYLCASSRQATGNTIYFGEGSWLTVV.

About this clone itself: An end of the junction does not agree with germline; a read error may underlie this. This sample also contains other DNA sequences that code for the same CDR3. The rearrangement joins TRBV18 to TRBJ1-1; D ambiguous. Germline CDR1 and CDR2: KGHSH and LQKENI. The CDR3 covers 13 residues. The CDR3 spells CASSPSTNTEAFF. For the CDR3, the DNA is TGTGCCAGCTCACCCTCGACGAACACTGAAGCCTTCTTT.

The chain employs TRBV5-5 and TRBJ1-3; 9 bases line up with TRBD1. V lost 0 bases, J lost 0 bases, and 4 bases stayed unmatched. CDR3 length equals 17 residues. CDR1 SGHKS and CDR2 YYEKEE come from the germline V gene (reference sequence). Here the CDR3 DNA reads TGTGCCAGCAGCTTGGCCGGACAGGGGAGCTCTGGAAACACCATATATTTT. This codes for CASSLAGQGSSGNTIYF. Using reference TRBV5-5 and TRBJ1-3 for the parts outside the CDR3, the full variable domain is DAGVTQSPTHLIKTRGQQVTLRCSPISGHKSVSWYQQVLGQGPQFIFQYYEKEERGRGNFPDRFSARQFPNYSSELNVNALLLGDSALYLCASSLAGQGSSGNTIYFGEGSWLTVV.

A few counts support this clone. The rearrangement joins TRBV10-1 to TRBJ1-2; maybe TRBD1 (5 bases). The V end was cut by 6 bases, the J end by 8 bases, with 16 bases between. There are 13 residues in the CDR3. Germline CDR1 is WNHNN and CDR2 is SYGVQD (reference sequence). DNA of the CDR3: TGCGCCAGCAGCCCTAAAAGGGGTAAAGGCTACACCTTC. This sequence encodes CASSPKRGKGYTF.

J is TRBJ1-3 and V is TRBV7-9; D not certain. The CDR3 is 15 amino acids. Trimming removed 5 bases at V and 4 bases at J, with 15 bases between. Looked up from germline, CDR1 is SEHNR and CDR2 is FQNEAQ (reference sequence). This chain's CDR3 is CASSLFRSAGNTIYF. CDR3 nucleotide sequence: TGTGCCAGCAGCCTCTTCAGATCGGCAGGAAACACCATATATTTT.

The rearrangement links TRBV12-5 to TRBJ1-5; 12 nucleotides agree with TRBD1. J gave up 5 bases and V 4 bases, and 3 bases lay outside the gene matches. Germline V gene data show CDR1 as LGHNT and CDR2 as FRNRAP. CDR3 size: 15 residues. CDR3 coding DNA: TGTGCTAGTGGTTCGGGACAGGGGGCCGATCAGCCCCAGCATTTT. This gives the protein CASGSGQGADQPQHF.

For the CDR3, the DNA is TGCGCCAGCAGCCTCCCCGGGACTCGCAGTGGCTACACCTTC. Protein: CASSLPGTRSGYTF. V and J are TRBV4-1 and TRBJ1-2; a possible D gene is TRBD1 (5 bases). This CDR3 comprises 14 residues. Germline V gene lookup returns CDR1 MGHRA and CDR2 YSYEKL. V was trimmed by 4 bases and J by 7 bases, leaving 16 bases between them.

This chain joins TRBV7-9 and TRBJ2-7, with TRBD1 matching over 11 bases. Germline V gene sequence: CDR1 SEHNR, CDR2 FQNEAQ (reference sequence). V trimming: 5 bases; J trimming: 3 bases; junction bases outside the gene matches: 9. This CDR3 is built from 16 residues. CDR3 in DNA: TGTGCCAGCAGCCGCATCGGCGGGACAGGGGGCTACGAGCAGTACTTC. It yields the protein CASSRIGGTGGYEQYF.

The chain uses TRBV19 and TRBJ1-5; the D is unclear. Germline V CDR1 and CDR2: LNHDA, SQIVND (reference sequence). Trimming took off 4 bases at V and 5 bases at J, with 9 bases between the two ends. CDR3 length equals 13 residues. For the CDR3, the DNA is TGTGCCAGTAGTACCGGAGGAGATCAGCCCCAGCATTTT. Amino acid sequence: CASSTGGDQPQHF.

The gene calls are TRBV6-5 and TRBJ2-7, with D uncertain. Germline CDR1 MNHEY, CDR2 SVGAGI. The CDR3 loop spans 13 amino acids. Trimming stripped 0 bases from V and 12 bases from J, with 15 bases between. CDR3 nucleotides: TGTGCCAGCAGTTACTCGACGGGTCTACCTACGTACTTC. Translated, it gives CASSYSTGLPTYF.

This clone was counted once. V is TRBV5-1 and J is TRBJ2-7; TRBD2 aligns across 9 bases. The V segment lost 0 bases and the J segment 5 bases; nucleotides outside the gene matches: 6. The CDR3 spans 15 residues. In germline, CDR1 is SGHRS, CDR2 YFSETQ. The CDR3 region is CASSLVSGSSNEQYF. CDR3 DNA sequence: TGCGCCAGCAGCTTGGTTAGCGGGAGTTCCAACGAGCAGTACTTC.

The J gene is TRBJ2-5, the V gene TRBV5-1; D not resolved. The CDR3 is 13 amino acids. Trimming stripped 7 bases from V and 1 base from J, with 11 bases between. The V gene's germline CDR1 is SGHRS and CDR2 YFSETQ. The CDR3 loop is CASGRRPQETQYF. DNA of the CDR3: TGCGCCAGCGGTCGGCGGCCCCAAGAGACCCAGTACTTC.

The V gene is TRBV13, the J gene TRBJ1-2, with unresolved D. The CDR3 extends over 14 amino acids. V lost 3 bases and J 4 bases, leaving 12 bases between the germline ends. Germline V gene lookup returns CDR1 PRHDT and CDR2 FYEKMQ (reference sequence). The CDR3 is CASSFEQRSYGYTF. The CDR3, as DNA: TGTGCCAGCAGCTTCGAACAGCGGTCCTATGGCTACACCTTC.